This T cell receptor (beta chain) was observed in a study of shared clonotypes between healthy human individuals. On the study more broadly: CD4 naive and CD4 memory each took three plates per donor, while CD8 naive took two and CD8 memory one.

Clones were sequenced by immunoSEQ multiplex PCR, and TCRdb holds only the in-frame ones, with some missing. The sample carries about 2 million clones, 95% recorded once. Per germline, CDR1 SEHNR and CDR2 FQNEAQ (reference sequence). The CDR3 covers 16 residues. V was trimmed by 5 bases and J by 4 bases, leaving 18 bases between them. The chain combines TRBV7-9 with TRBJ1-5; the D gene is possibly TRBD1 (5 bases). Sequencing was done on a sample of naive CD4+ T cells sorted from blood. Subset reported: CD45RA+ positively selected. The source is a man between 18 and 35 years old in good health. This CDR3 is CASSAHAFGHNQPQHF. The CDR3 region has the DNA TGTGCCAGCAGCGCCCATGCGTTTGGACATAATCAGCCCCAGCATTTT.